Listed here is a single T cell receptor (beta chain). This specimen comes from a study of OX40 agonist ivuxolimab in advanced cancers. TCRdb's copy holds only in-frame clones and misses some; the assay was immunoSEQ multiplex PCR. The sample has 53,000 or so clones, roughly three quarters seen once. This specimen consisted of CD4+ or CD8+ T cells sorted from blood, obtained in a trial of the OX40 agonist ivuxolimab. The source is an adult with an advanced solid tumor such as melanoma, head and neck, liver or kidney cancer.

The CDR3 region is CSVNRATDTQYF. CDR3 coding DNA: TGCAGCGTTAACAGGGCAACAGATACGCAGTATTTT. V and J are TRBV29-1 and TRBJ2-3; a weak D match, TRBD1 (6 bases). CDR1 and CDR2 from the germline V gene are SQVTM and ANQGSEA. This CDR3 is 12 amino acids long. The V and J ends lost 5 bases and 3 bases respectively, with 9 bases between them.